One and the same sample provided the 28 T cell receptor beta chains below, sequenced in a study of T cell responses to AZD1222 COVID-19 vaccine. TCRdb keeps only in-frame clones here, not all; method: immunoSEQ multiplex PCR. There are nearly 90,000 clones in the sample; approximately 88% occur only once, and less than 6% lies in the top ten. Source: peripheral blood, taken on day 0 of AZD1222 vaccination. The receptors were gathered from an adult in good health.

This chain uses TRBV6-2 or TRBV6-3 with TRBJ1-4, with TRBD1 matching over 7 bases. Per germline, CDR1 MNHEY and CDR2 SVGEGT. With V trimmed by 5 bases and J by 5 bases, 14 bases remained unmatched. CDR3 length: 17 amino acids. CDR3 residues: CASSHRDSPRGNEKLFF. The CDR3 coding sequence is TGTGCCAGCAGTCATCGGGACAGCCCAAGGGGGAATGAAAAACTGTTTTTT.

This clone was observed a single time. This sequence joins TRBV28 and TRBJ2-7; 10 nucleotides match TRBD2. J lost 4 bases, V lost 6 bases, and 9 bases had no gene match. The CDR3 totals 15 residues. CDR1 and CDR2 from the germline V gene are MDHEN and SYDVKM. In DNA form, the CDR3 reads TGTGCCAGCAGGTCGGAAGATAGCGGGAGGTACGAGCAGTACTTC. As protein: CASRSEDSGRYEQYF.

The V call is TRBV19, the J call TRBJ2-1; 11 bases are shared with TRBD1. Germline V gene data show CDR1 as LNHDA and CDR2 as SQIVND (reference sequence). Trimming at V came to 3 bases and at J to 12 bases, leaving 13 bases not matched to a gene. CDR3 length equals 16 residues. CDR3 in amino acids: CASSIPPGQGVNGQFF. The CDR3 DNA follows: TGTGCCAGTAGTATTCCCCCGGGACAGGGGGTCAACGGGCAGTTCTTC. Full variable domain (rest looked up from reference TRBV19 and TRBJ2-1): DGGITQSPKYLFRKEGQNVTLSCEQNLNHDAMYWYRQDPGQGLRLIYYSQIVNDFQKGDIAEGYSVSREKKESFPLTVTSAQKNPTAFYLCASSIPPGQGVNGQFFGPGTRLTVL.

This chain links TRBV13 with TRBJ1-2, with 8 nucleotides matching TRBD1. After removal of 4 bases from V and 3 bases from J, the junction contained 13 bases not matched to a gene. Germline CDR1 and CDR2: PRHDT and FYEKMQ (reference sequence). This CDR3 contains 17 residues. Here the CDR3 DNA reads TGTGCCAGCAGCTCCCGTAAAAGCGGGACAGGTTACTATGGCTACACCTTC. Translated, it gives CASSSRKSGTGYYGYTF. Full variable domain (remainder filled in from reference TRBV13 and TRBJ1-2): AAGVIQSPRHLIKEKRETATLKCYPIPRHDTVYWYQQGPGQDPQFLISFYEKMQSDKGSIPDRFSAQQFSDYHSELNMSSLELGDSALYFCASSSRKSGTGYYGYTFGSGTRLTVV.

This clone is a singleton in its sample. The CDR3 DNA sequence: TGTGCCAGTAGTATAGCAACAGGCTCATATGGCTACACCTTC. Amino acids: CASSIATGSYGYTF. The J gene is TRBJ1-2, the V gene TRBV19; D might be TRBD1 (5 bases). Germline CDR1 is LNHDA and CDR2 is SQIVND (reference sequence). V lost 1 base, J lost 5 bases, and 11 bases lay in between. The CDR3 is made up of 14 amino acids.

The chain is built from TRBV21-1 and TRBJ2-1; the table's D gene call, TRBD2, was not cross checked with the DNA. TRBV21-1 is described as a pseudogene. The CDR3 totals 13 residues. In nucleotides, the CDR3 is TGTGCCAGCGGGGAGGGCCATTACAATGAGCAGTTCTTC. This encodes CASGEGHYNEQFF.

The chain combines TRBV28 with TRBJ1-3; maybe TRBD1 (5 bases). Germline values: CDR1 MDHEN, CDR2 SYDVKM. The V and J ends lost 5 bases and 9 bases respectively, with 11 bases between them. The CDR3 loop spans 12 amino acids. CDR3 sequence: CASSPLGGTIYF. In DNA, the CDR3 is TGTGCCAGCAGTCCTCTCGGGGGCACCATATATTTT. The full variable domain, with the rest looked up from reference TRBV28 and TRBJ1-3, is DVKVTQSSRYLVKRTGEKVFLECVQDMDHENMFWYRQDPGLGLRLIYFSYDVKMKEKGDIPEGYSVSREKKERFSLILESASTNQTSMYLCASSPLGGTIYFGEGSWLTVV.

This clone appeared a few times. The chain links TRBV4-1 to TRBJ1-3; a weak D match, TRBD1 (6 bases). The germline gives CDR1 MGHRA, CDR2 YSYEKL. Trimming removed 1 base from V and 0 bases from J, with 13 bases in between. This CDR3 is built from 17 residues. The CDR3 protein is CASSQGRGLDSGNTIYF. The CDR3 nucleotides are TGCGCCAGCAGCCAAGGCAGGGGCCTTGACTCTGGAAACACCATATATTTT.

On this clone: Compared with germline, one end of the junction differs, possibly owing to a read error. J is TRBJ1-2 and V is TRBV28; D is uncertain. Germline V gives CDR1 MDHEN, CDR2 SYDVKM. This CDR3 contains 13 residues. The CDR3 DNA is TGTGCCAACAGTTTAGGGCAGAACTATGGCTACACCTTC. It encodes CANSLGQNYGYTF.

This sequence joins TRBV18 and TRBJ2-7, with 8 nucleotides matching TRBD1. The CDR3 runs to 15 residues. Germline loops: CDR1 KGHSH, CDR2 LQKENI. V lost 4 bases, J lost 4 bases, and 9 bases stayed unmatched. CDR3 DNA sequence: TGTGCCAGCTCACAACCCGGGACAGGATCTTACGAGCAGTACTTC. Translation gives CASSQPGTGSYEQYF.

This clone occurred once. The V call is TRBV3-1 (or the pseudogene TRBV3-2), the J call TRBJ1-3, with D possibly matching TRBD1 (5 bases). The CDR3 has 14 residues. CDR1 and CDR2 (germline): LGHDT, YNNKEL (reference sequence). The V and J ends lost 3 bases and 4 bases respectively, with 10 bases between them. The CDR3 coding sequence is TGTGCCAGCAGCCACTCAGGGAGGGGAAACACCATATATTTT. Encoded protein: CASSHSGRGNTIYF.

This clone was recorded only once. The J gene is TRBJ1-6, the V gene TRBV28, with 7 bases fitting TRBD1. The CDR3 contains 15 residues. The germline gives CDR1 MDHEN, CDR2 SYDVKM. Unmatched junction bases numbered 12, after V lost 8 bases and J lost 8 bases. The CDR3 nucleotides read TGTGCCAGCGACGACAGGGCCTTTTCTCATTCACCCCTCCACTTT. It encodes CASDDRAFSHSPLHF.

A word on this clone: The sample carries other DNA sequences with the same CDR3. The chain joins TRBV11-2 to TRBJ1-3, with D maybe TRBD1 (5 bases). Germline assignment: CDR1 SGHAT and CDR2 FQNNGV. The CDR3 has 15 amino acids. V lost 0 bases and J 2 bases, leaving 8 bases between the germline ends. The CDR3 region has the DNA TGTGCCAGCAGCTTAGATCGGGGGACTGGAAACACCATATATTTT. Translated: CASSLDRGTGNTIYF.

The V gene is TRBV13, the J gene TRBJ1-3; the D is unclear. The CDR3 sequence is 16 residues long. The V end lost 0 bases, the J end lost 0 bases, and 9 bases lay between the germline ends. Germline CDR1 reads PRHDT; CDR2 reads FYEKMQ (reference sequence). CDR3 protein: CASSLGPDTSGNTIYF. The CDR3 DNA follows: TGTGCCAGCAGCTTAGGACCAGATACCTCTGGAAACACCATATATTTT. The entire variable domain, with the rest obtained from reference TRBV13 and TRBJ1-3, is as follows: AAGVIQSPRHLIKEKRETATLKCYPIPRHDTVYWYQQGPGQDPQFLISFYEKMQSDKGSIPDRFSAQQFSDYHSELNMSSLELGDSALYFCASSLGPDTSGNTIYFGEGSWLTVV.

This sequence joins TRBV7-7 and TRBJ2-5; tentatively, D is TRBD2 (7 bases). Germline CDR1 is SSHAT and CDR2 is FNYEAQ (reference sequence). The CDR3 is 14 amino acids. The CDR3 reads CASSRGLAEETQYF. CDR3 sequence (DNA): TGTGCTAGCTCGCGGGGGCTAGCTGAAGAGACCCAGTACTTC.

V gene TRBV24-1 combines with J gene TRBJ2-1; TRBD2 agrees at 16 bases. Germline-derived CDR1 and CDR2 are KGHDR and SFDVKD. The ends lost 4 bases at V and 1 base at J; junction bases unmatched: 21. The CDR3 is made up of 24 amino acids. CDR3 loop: CATSEGGRGLAGGHWIYSYNEQFF. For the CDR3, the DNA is TGTGCCACCAGTGAGGGGGGTAGGGGACTAGCGGGAGGGCATTGGATCTATTCCTACAATGAGCAGTTCTTC.

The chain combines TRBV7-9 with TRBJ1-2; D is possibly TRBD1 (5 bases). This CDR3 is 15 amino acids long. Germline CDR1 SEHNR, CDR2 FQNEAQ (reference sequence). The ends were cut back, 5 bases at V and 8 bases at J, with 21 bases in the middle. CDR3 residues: CASSQLSHRNGGYTF. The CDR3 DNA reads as TGTGCCAGCAGCCAATTGTCCCACAGGAACGGGGGCTACACCTTC.

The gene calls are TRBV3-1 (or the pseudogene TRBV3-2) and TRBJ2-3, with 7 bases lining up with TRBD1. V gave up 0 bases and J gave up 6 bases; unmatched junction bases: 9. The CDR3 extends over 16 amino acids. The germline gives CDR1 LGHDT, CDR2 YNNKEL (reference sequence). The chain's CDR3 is CASSQDLRGREDTQYF. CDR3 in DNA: TGTGCCAGCAGCCAAGACCTAAGGGGGCGCGAGGATACGCAGTATTTT.

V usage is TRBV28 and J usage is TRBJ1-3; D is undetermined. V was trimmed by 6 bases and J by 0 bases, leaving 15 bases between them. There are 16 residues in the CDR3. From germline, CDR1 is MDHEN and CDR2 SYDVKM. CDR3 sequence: CASSQKGVASGNTIYF. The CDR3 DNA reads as TGTGCCAGCAGCCAAAAGGGCGTAGCCTCTGGAAACACCATATATTTT.

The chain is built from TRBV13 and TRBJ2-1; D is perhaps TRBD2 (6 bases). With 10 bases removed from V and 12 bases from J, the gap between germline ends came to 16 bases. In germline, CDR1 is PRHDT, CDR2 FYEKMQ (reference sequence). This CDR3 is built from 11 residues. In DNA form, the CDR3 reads TGTGCCACGGGGAGGTATTATGGGCAGTTCTTC. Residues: CATGRYYGQFF.

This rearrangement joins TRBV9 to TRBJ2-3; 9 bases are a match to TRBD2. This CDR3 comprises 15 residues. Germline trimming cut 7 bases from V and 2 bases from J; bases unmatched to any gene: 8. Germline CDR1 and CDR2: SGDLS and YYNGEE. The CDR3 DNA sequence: TGTGCCAGCGCACTAGCGGGTTTCGCCACAGATACGCAGTATTTT. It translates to CASALAGFATDTQYF.

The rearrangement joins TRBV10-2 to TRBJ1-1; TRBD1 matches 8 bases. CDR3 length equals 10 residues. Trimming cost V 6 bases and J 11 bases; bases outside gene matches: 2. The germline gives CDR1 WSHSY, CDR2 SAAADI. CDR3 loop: CASRGQEAFF. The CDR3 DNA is TGCGCCAGCAGGGGACAGGAGGCTTTCTTT.

The CDR3 loop is CASSWGVLAGNYNEQFF. CDR3 nucleotide sequence: TGCGCCAGCAGCTGGGGGGTACTAGCGGGAAACTACAATGAGCAGTTCTTC. The genes are TRBV5-1 and TRBJ2-1, with 10 bases aligning to TRBD2. V lost 3 bases, J lost 3 bases, and 9 bases stayed unmatched. Germline values: CDR1 SGHRS, CDR2 YFSETQ. This CDR3 spans 17 amino acids.

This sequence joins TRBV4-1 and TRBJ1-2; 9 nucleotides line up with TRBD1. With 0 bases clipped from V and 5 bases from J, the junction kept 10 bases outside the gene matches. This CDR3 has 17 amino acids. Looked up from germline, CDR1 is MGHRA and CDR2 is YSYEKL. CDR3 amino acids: CASSQDPGDRDGYGYTF. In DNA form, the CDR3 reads TGCGCCAGCAGCCAAGATCCTGGGGACAGGGACGGGTATGGCTACACCTTC.

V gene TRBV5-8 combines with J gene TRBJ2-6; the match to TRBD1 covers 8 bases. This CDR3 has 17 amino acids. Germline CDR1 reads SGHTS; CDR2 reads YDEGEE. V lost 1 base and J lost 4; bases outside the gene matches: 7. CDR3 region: CASSLSDRASGANVLTF. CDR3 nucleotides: TGTGCCAGCAGCTTGTCGGACAGGGCTTCCGGGGCCAACGTCCTGACTTTC.

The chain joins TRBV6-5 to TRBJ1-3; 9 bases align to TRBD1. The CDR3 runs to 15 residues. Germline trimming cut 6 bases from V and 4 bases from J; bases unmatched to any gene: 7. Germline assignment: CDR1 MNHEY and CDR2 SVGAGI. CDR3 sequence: CASSRGQGLGNTIYF. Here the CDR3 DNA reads TGTGCCAGCAGCAGAGGACAGGGGTTAGGAAACACCATATATTTT.

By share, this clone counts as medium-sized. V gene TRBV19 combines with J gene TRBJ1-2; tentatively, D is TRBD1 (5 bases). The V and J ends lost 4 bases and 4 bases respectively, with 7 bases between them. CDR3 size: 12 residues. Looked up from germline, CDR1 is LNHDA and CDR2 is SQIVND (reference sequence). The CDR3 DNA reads TGTGCCAGTAGTAGAGACAGCTATGGCTACACCTTC. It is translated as CASSRDSYGYTF. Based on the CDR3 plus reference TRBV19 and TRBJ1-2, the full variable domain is DGGITQSPKYLFRKEGQNVTLSCEQNLNHDAMYWYRQDPGQGLRLIYYSQIVNDFQKGDIAEGYSVSREKKESFPLTVTSAQKNPTAFYLCASSRDSYGYTFGSGTRLTVV.

CDR3 in amino acids: CASSYTAGRTDTQYF. The CDR3 nucleotides read TGTGCCAGCAGTTACACAGCGGGAAGGACAGATACGCAGTATTTT. This chain uses TRBV6-5 with TRBJ2-3; the match to TRBD2 covers 7 bases. V gave up 2 bases and J gave up 3 bases; unmatched junction bases: 5. The CDR3 runs 15 residues. CDR1 is MNHEY and CDR2 is SVGAGI in the germline V gene.